A selection of T cell receptor beta chains follows, all from one sample in a study of control samples from healthy donors and cancer patients. Clones were read by immunoSEQ multiplex PCR, and TCRdb kept only the in-frame ones, dropping some. Of over 150,000 clones listed, approximately 96% were seen once; the top ten hold under 1.2%. The specimen sequenced was blood. The receptors derive from a woman aged 25 to 39 in good health. Both conserved end residues are part of each CDR3. Each record gives: D gene, J gene, V gene, clone size, CDR3 protein, CDR3 DNA. The D gene is left open where the match is weak. The listing skips clone size in some rows; elsewhere it reads once, few, many or a size class.

.,TRBJ2-6,TRBV7-3,.,CASSFSGANVLTF,TGTGCCAGCAGCTTCTCTGGGGCCAACGTCCTGACTTTC
.,TRBJ1-6,TRBV7-3,.,CASSLTSGFGSPLHF,TGTGCCAGCAGCTTAACGTCAGGGTTCGGCTCACCCCTCCACTTT
TRBD1,TRBJ1-3,TRBV9,.,CASSVDRGGGNTIYF,TGTGCCAGCAGCGTAGACAGGGGAGGAGGAAACACCATATATTTT
.,TRBJ2-2,TRBV19,.,CASSQVKFGTGELFF,TGTGCCAGTAGTCAAGTCAAATTTGGCACCGGGGAGCTGTTTTTT
TRBD1,TRBJ2-3,TRBV24-1,once,CATSRRDRGSTDTQYF,TGTGCCACCAGCCGCCGGGACAGGGGTAGCACAGATACGCAGTATTTT
TRBD1,TRBJ1-4,TRBV9,.,CASSAGQLGAKLFF,TGTGCCAGCAGCGCGGGACAGCTGGGGGCAAAACTGTTTTTT
.,TRBJ1-4,TRBV3-1/TRBV3-2,once,CASSQDRMTVGENEKLFF,TGTGCCAGCAGCCAAGATCGAATGACAGTAGGAGAAAATGAAAAACTGTTTTTT
.,TRBJ1-1,TRBV30,once,CAWSVGTNTEAFF,TGTGCCTGGAGTGTAGGGACGAACACTGAAGCTTTCTTT
.,TRBJ2-3,TRBV30,.,CAWSRLLVGTQYF,TGTGCCTGGAGTCGGCTGCTAGTTGGAACGCAGTATTTT
.,TRBJ2-7,TRBV4-1,.,CASSPSPGTYEQYF,TGCGCCAGCAGCCCCTCCCCGGGAACCTACGAGCAGTACTTC
.,TRBJ1-5,TRBV7-9,.,CASSTVDSNQPQHF,TGTGCCAGCAGCACAGTCGATAGCAATCAGCCCCAGCATTTT
.,TRBJ1-2,TRBV6-5,once,CASMQEPYGYTF,TGTGCCAGCATGCAGGAACCTTATGGCTACACCTTC
TRBD1,TRBJ1-4,TRBV5-1,.,CASSFEGQGSEKLFF,TGCGCCAGCAGCTTTGAAGGACAGGGAAGTGAAAAACTGTTTTTT
TRBD1,TRBJ2-7,TRBV7-9,once,CASSLFVGQAF,TGTGCCAGCAGCTTGTTTGTTGGACAGGCTTTC
TRBD2,TRBJ2-1,TRBV7-9,once,CASSSPAAGAYNEQFF,TGTGCCAGCAGCTCTCCCGCAGCGGGAGCCTACAATGAGCAGTTCTTC
.,TRBJ2-5,TRBV6-5,once,CASSQQGQTQYF,TGTGCCAGCAGTCAACAGGGTCAGACCCAGTACTTC
TRBD2,TRBJ2-1,TRBV28,once,CASRGVAGSYNEQFF,TGTGCCAGCAGGGGAGTAGCGGGATCCTACAATGAGCAGTTCTTC
TRBD1,TRBJ1-2,TRBV7-2,once,CASSVGTGLTNYGYTF,TGTGCCAGCAGCGTCGGGACAGGACTGACTAACTATGGCTACACCTTC
.,TRBJ2-5,TRBV5-1,.,CASSLGLVGETQYF,TGCGCCAGCAGCTTGGGACTAGTTGGTGAGACCCAGTACTTC
.,TRBJ1-6,TRBV19,.,CASSIRTGNSYNSPLHF,TGTGCCAGTAGTATTCGAACAGGCAACTCCTATAATTCACCCCTCCACTTT